The 30 T cell receptor beta chains below all came from one sample that was sequenced in a study of blood T cells in healthy people across ages. Through a sample-barcoded 5' primer and a J-beta primer mix, a second PCR was run for roughly 6 to 11 cycles. TCRdb itself ran the 5' RACE reads through MiXCR, one entry per CDR3 protein. The sample shows more than 1,000,000 distinct CDR3 sequences, approximately 26% of them seen only once. Separately, the same data were catalogued under a study of T cells of mothers and their children.

The sequenced material came from blood. The receptor source for this set is a girl between 2 and 10 years old in good health.

A few counts support this clonotype. In nucleotides, the CDR3 is TGTGCCAGCAGAGATGTTGAGGAGACCCAGTACTTC. Protein product: CASRDVEETQYF. The rearrangement links TRBV27 to TRBJ2-1; D uncertain. The J call may be mistaken, given a closer DNA end match to TRBJ2-5. This CDR3 is 12 amino acids long. Germline CDR1 MNHEY, CDR2 SMNVEV (reference sequence).

The chain joins TRBV20-1 to TRBJ2-5, with TRBD2 identical over 7 bases. The CDR3 runs to 16 residues. J gave up 2 bases and V 3 bases, and 12 bases lay outside the gene matches. The germline gives CDR1 DFQATT, CDR2 SNEGSKA (reference sequence). CDR3 coding DNA: TGCAGTGCTAGTCTACTAGCGTATGCCATTCAAGAGACCCAGTACTTC. Protein: CSASLLAYAIQETQYF.

For the CDR3, the DNA is TGCGCCAGCAGCCAAGATTACGGGTCGGAGACCCAAGCTTTCTTT. This codes for CASSQDYGSETQAFF. V and J are TRBV4-3 and TRBJ1-1; D gene uncertain. Trimming stripped 0 bases from V and 9 bases from J, with 17 bases between. Germline V CDR1 and CDR2: LGHNA, YSLEER. This CDR3 comprises 15 residues.

This clonotype has only a few counts. This sequence joins TRBV3-1 and TRBJ2-5; D perhaps matches TRBD2 (6 bases). Germline V gene sequence: CDR1 LGHDT, CDR2 YNNKEL (reference sequence). This CDR3 spans 15 amino acids. V shed 1 base and J shed 2 bases, with 11 bases lying between them. The CDR3 DNA reads TGTGCCAGCAGCCAAGTCCAGGAGGGGCAAGAGACCCAGTACTTC. This translates into CASSQVQEGQETQYF.

CDR3 sequence (DNA): TGTGCCACCAGCGGCCCGATGGGAGGGCAGTTCTTC. Translated, it gives CATSGPMGGQFF. V usage is TRBV15 and J usage is TRBJ2-1; possible D gene TRBD2, 6 bases. There are 12 residues in the CDR3. Per germline, CDR1 LNHNV and CDR2 YYDKDF (reference sequence). V was shortened by 5 bases and J by 12 bases, with 14 bases between the two germline ends.

The chain combines TRBV7-2 with TRBJ2-1; 7 bases align to TRBD1. TRBJ2-7 matches the DNA end more closely, so the J call is doubtful. The CDR3 is made up of 15 amino acids. Germline V gives CDR1 SGHTA, CDR2 FQGNSA. The CDR3 sequence: CASSASPTGLYEQYF. CDR3 bases: TGTGCCAGCAGCGCCTCCCCGACAGGGCTCTACGAGCAGTACTTC.

V gene TRBV12-3 or TRBV12-4 combines with J gene TRBJ2-1, with D unresolved. The J call may be mistaken, given a closer DNA end match to TRBJ2-7. This CDR3 spans 11 amino acids. CDR3 protein: CASRSFYEQYF. The CDR3 DNA follows: TGTGCCAGCAGGTCATTCTACGAGCAGTACTTC.

This clonotype appeared many times. The chain has TRBV7-8 and TRBJ1-2; D gene ambiguous. The CDR3 spans 13 residues. The V and J ends lost 3 bases and 7 bases respectively, with 12 bases between them. Germline V gene lookup returns CDR1 SGHVS and CDR2 FQNEAQ. DNA for the CDR3: TGTGCCAGCAGCTTCCAGGAGTGGTCTGGCTACACCTTC. Amino acid sequence: CASSFQEWSGYTF.

The gene calls are TRBV4-3 and TRBJ1-2; maybe TRBD1 (5 bases). Trimming removed 0 bases from V and 5 bases from J, with 19 bases in between. The CDR3 spans 17 residues. Per germline, CDR1 LGHNA and CDR2 YSLEER. The CDR3: CASSQDSKTAKPYGYTF. The CDR3 DNA sequence: TGCGCCAGCAGCCAAGATTCTAAGACAGCGAAACCGTATGGCTACACCTTC.

The chain employs TRBV28 and TRBJ2-1; D unclear. Germline V gene lookup returns CDR1 MDHEN and CDR2 SYDVKM. The CDR3 totals 14 residues. With 4 bases removed from V and 4 bases from J, the gap between germline ends came to 11 bases. The CDR3 DNA reads as TGTGCCAGCAGTTCCAGACTCCTATACAATGAGCAGTTCTTC. Its protein product is CASSSRLLYNEQFF.

The V and J genes are TRBV11-3 and TRBJ2-5; 8 nucleotides agree with TRBD2. The J segment lost 1 base and the V segment lost 5 bases, leaving 6 bases of the junction unmatched. The germline V gene encodes CDR1 SGHNT and CDR2 YENEEA. This CDR3 region has 15 residues. The CDR3 bases are TGTGCCAGCAGCACCCCACGGGGGGGCCAAGAGACCCAGTACTTC. This sequence encodes CASSTPRGGQETQYF.

This clonotype was seen a few times. The CDR3 region is CSASGAYEQYF. The CDR3 DNA follows: TGCAGTGCTTCGGGCGCGTACGAGCAGTACTTC. V usage is TRBV20-1 and J usage is TRBJ2-7; D not resolved. V gave up 5 bases and J gave up 4 bases, with 9 bases separating them. The V gene's germline CDR1 is DFQATT and CDR2 SNEGSKA (reference sequence). The CDR3 length is 11 residues.

Remarks on this clonotype: One junction end does not reproduce the germline sequence, and a read error may be involved. The V and J genes are TRBV7-7 and TRBJ2-5; TRBD2 is a possible D gene (5 bases). There are 14 residues in the CDR3. Germline-derived CDR1 and CDR2 are SSHAT and FNYEAQ (reference sequence). CDR3: CASSLLLVQDERYF. The CDR3, as DNA: TGTGCTAGCAGCTTGTTACTAGTTCAAGACGAGCGGTACTTC.

In this sample, this clonotype turned up a few times. V and J are TRBV9 and TRBJ2-1; D is possibly TRBD2 (5 bases). CDR1 is SGDLS and CDR2 is YYNGEE in the germline V gene. The CDR3 runs 16 residues. Between the trimmed V and J ends, which lost 1 base and 4 bases, there was a span of 15 bases. CDR3 sequence: CASSVRLAREYNEQFF. As DNA, the CDR3 is TGTGCCAGCAGCGTACGGCTGGCTAGGGAGTACAATGAGCAGTTCTTC.

This clonotype has a handful of counts. The rearrangement joins TRBV3-1 to TRBJ2-6; TRBD1 or TRBD2 may be the D gene (5 bases each). The germline V gene has CDR1 LGHDT and CDR2 YNNKEL (reference sequence). V gave up 0 bases and J gave up 0 bases, with 9 bases separating them. The CDR3 totals 17 residues. In nucleotides, the CDR3 is TGTGCCAGCAGCCAAGAGGGACCGGCCTCTGGGGCCAACGTCCTGACTTTC. Translation gives CASSQEGPASGANVLTF.

This chain links TRBV5-1 with TRBJ2-5, with 8 bases fitting TRBD1. Trimming removed 6 bases from V and 3 bases from J; junction bases left unmatched: 10. CDR3 length equals 15 residues. The germline gives CDR1 SGHRS, CDR2 YFSETQ. CDR3 nucleotides: TGCGCCAGCAAACGGACAGGGTCACCCAAAGAGACCCAGTACTTC. Translation gives CASKRTGSPKETQYF.

This chain links TRBV29-1 with TRBJ2-1; possible D gene TRBD1, 6 bases. This CDR3 spans 13 amino acids. The germline V gene encodes CDR1 SQVTM and CDR2 ANQGSEA. Trimming stripped 4 bases from V and 10 bases from J, with 17 bases between. DNA of the CDR3: TGCAGCGTTGCTCAGGGGCTGTGGGGCGAGCAGTTCTTC. This sequence encodes CSVAQGLWGEQFF.

V and J are TRBV29-1 and TRBJ1-2; weak D call: TRBD1 (5 bases). V lost 5 bases to trimming and J lost 4 bases, with 14 bases between them. The CDR3 has 13 residues. Germline V gives CDR1 SQVTM, CDR2 ANQGSEA. The CDR3, as DNA: TGCAGCGTTCGCGAACAGGCGTCCTATGGCTACACCTTC. Protein: CSVREQASYGYTF.

The V call is TRBV9, the J call TRBJ2-3, with D possibly being TRBD1 or TRBD2 (7 bases each). V lost 2 bases to trimming and J lost 3 bases, with 22 bases between them. The CDR3 runs to 18 residues. Germline V lookup: CDR1 SGDLS, CDR2 YYNGEE. CDR3 residues: CASSVQAGGGWETDTQYF. The CDR3 bases are TGTGCCAGCAGCGTTCAAGCAGGGGGGGGTTGGGAGACAGATACGCAGTATTTT.

The V call is TRBV28, the J call TRBJ2-7; D not certain. Germline assignment: CDR1 MDHEN and CDR2 SYDVKM. Trimming stripped 3 bases from V and 3 bases from J, with 6 bases between. The CDR3 is made up of 12 amino acids. CDR3 loop: CASSLFVYEQYF. CDR3 bases: TGTGCCAGCAGTTTGTTTGTCTACGAGCAGTACTTC.

This chain links TRBV7-9 with TRBJ2-5; TRBD2 aligns across 11 bases. CDR3 length equals 17 residues. The V gene's germline CDR1 is SEHNR and CDR2 FQNEAQ (reference sequence). V lost 5 bases, J lost 4 bases, and 12 bases stayed unmatched. This CDR3 is CASSRDPLAGGPETQYF. DNA for the CDR3: TGTGCCAGCAGCCGCGACCCGCTAGCGGGAGGCCCAGAGACCCAGTACTTC.

The chain employs TRBV5-1 and TRBJ1-4, with 7 bases lining up with TRBD1. The junction had 2 bases not matched to a gene; V was cut back by 3 bases and J by 3 bases. CDR1 is SGHRS and CDR2 is YFSETQ in the germline V gene. This CDR3 is built from 14 residues. The CDR3 region has the DNA TGCGCCAGCAGCTCCGGGACAGCTAATGAAAAACTGTTTTTT. This codes for CASSSGTANEKLFF. Variable domain in full (rest from reference TRBV5-1 and TRBJ1-4): KAGVTQTPRYLIKTRGQQVTLSCSPISGHRSVSWYQQTPGQGLQFLFEYFSETQRNKGNFPGRFSGRQFSNSRSEMNVSTLELGDSALYLCASSSGTANEKLFFGSGTQLSVL.

The chain links TRBV7-3 to TRBJ2-6, with 9 bases aligning to TRBD2. The CDR3 is 18 amino acids. The junction had 6 bases not matched to a gene; V was cut back by 2 bases and J by 1 base. Germline CDR1 is SGHTA and CDR2 is FQGTGA. CDR3 residues: CASSLGISGRSGANVLTF. CDR3 sequence (DNA): TGTGCCAGCAGCTTAGGAATTAGCGGGAGATCTGGGGCCAACGTCCTGACTTTC.

The chain recombines TRBV20-1 with TRBJ2-5; 8 nucleotides match TRBD2. The DNA matches TRBJ2-1 better at its end, which makes the J call doubtful. The CDR3 runs to 15 residues. Germline values: CDR1 DFQATT, CDR2 SNEGSKA (reference sequence). The CDR3 DNA sequence: TGCAGTGCTAGAGACTGGCGACTAGCGAGGAATGAGCAGTTCTTC. Its protein is CSARDWRLARNEQFF.

The V gene is TRBV20-1, the J gene TRBJ1-1; D remains ambiguous. CDR3 size: 11 residues. Trimming shortened V by 2 bases and J by 7 bases, and 8 bases separated the two germline ends. Per germline, CDR1 DFQATT and CDR2 SNEGSKA (reference sequence). For the CDR3, the DNA is TGCAGTGCTAGAACAGAAATTGAAGCTTTCTTT. Protein: CSARTEIEAFF.

The chain uses TRBV7-9 and TRBJ2-5; 15 bases align to TRBD2. CDR1 SEHNR and CDR2 FQNEAQ come from the germline V gene (reference sequence). The CDR3 extends over 18 amino acids. The J segment lost 0 bases and the V segment lost 5 bases, leaving 7 bases of the junction unmatched. The CDR3 protein is CASSPGTSGGLYQETQYF. CDR3 sequence (DNA): TGTGCCAGCAGCCCCGGGACTAGCGGGGGGCTGTACCAAGAGACCCAGTACTTC.

This clonotype came up a few times. This sequence joins TRBV4-2 and TRBJ1-2, with 7 bases lining up with TRBD1. Trimming took 2 bases from V and 3 from J; bases not matched to a gene: 6. The CDR3 sequence is 15 residues long. CDR1 is LGHNA and CDR2 is YNFKEQ in the germline V gene. In nucleotides, the CDR3 is TGTGCCAGCAGCCAACCCGGACAGGACGACTATGGCTACACCTTC. It yields the protein CASSQPGQDDYGYTF.

Remarks on this clonotype: A clone one base away is much larger, so this may be a read error. The chain links TRBV12-3 or TRBV12-4 to TRBJ2-7, with D uncertain. V was trimmed by 3 bases and J by 3 bases, leaving 9 bases between them. This CDR3 region has 13 residues. CDR3 DNA sequence: TGTGCCAGCAGTTTTCGAGTTCTCTACGAGCAGTACTTC. This translates into CASSFRVLYEQYF.

The chain carries TRBV3-1 and TRBJ1-4; D gene uncertain. V shed 1 base and J shed 5 bases, with 5 bases lying between them. From germline, CDR1 is LGHDT and CDR2 YNNKEL (reference sequence). The CDR3 spans 13 residues. The CDR3 protein is CASSQVGNEKLFF. DNA of the CDR3: TGTGCCAGCAGCCAAGTTGGGAATGAAAAACTGTTTTTT.

This clonotype was detected a few times. The chain carries TRBV10-3 and TRBJ2-1; 10 nucleotides agree with TRBD2. V dropped 4 bases and J dropped 3; count of bases not matched to a gene: 3. The germline CDR1 and CDR2 sequences are ENHRY and SYGVKD. The CDR3 has 15 residues. The chain's CDR3 is CAISGSGRDYNEQFF. In DNA form, the CDR3 reads TGTGCCATCAGTGGAAGCGGGAGGGACTACAATGAGCAGTTCTTC.